A single sample gave rise to the 9 T cell receptor beta chains below, sequenced in a study of blood T cell repertoires in COVID-19. TCRdb's copy holds only in-frame clones and misses some; the assay was immunoSEQ multiplex PCR. The table has about 150,000 clones, more than 75% seen once; the top ten hold 1.2%. Sequencing was done on a sample of PBMCs or T cells enriched from blood (not recorded which). These receptor sequences come from a woman aged 25-40 years with acute COVID-19.

The chain recombines TRBV28 with TRBJ1-2; D gene unclear. The CDR3 runs 16 residues. CDR1 MDHEN and CDR2 SYDVKM come from the germline V gene. V was cut by 6 bases and J by 2 bases, with 19 bases left in between. The CDR3 DNA reads TGTGCCAGCAGCCTTTGGCTGGGCTCCCAGAACTATGGCTACACCTTC. Translated, it gives CASSLWLGSQNYGYTF.

This clone was seen a single time. The V call is TRBV28, the J call TRBJ2-1; 14 bases align to TRBD2. The CDR3 is 20 residues long. Losses at the gene ends were 3 bases for V and 0 bases for J; bases not matched to a gene: 10. Germline CDR1 reads MDHEN; CDR2 reads SYDVKM. The CDR3: CASSFPSTSGRASSYNEQFF. The CDR3 DNA reads as TGTGCCAGCAGTTTCCCATCGACTAGCGGGAGGGCTAGCTCCTACAATGAGCAGTTCTTC.

This chain connects TRBV6-5 to TRBJ2-3; unclear D gene. V lost 2 bases, J lost 0 bases, and 9 bases lay in between. Germline V CDR1 and CDR2: MNHEY, SVGAGI. CDR3 length: 15 residues. CDR3 DNA: TGTGCCAGCAGTTACCGAGGTGTCAGCACAGATACGCAGTATTTT. Translating gives CASSYRGVSTDTQYF.

The rearrangement joins TRBV18 to TRBJ1-1; D gene ambiguous. V shed 4 bases and J shed 1 base, with 7 bases lying between them. Germline V gene data show CDR1 as KGHSH and CDR2 as LQKENI. There are 13 residues in the CDR3. For the CDR3, the DNA is TGTGCCAGCTCACTAAACTCGAACACTGAAGCTTTCTTT. Protein sequence: CASSLNSNTEAFF.

The chain joins TRBV7-3 to TRBJ2-1; possibly TRBD2 for D (5 bases). CDR3 length: 15 residues. Germline-derived CDR1 and CDR2 are SGHTA and FQGTGA. Trimming removed 0 bases from V and 11 bases from J, with 17 bases in between. CDR3 in amino acids: CASSLTPGLEQKQFF. CDR3 in DNA: TGTGCCAGCAGCTTAACCCCCGGACTCGAACAAAAGCAGTTCTTC.

The chain employs TRBV14 and TRBJ1-4; D is possibly TRBD1 (5 bases). The ends were cut back, 1 base at V and 10 bases at J, with 22 bases in the middle. This CDR3 spans 17 amino acids. The V gene's germline CDR1 is SGHDN and CDR2 FVKESK. Written as DNA, the CDR3 is TGTGCCAGCAGCCAAGTCGGGGGGGTCCAACAGCAAGGAAAACTGTTTTTT. Amino acids: CASSQVGGVQQQGKLFF.

This clone was counted once. J is TRBJ2-2 and V is TRBV5-1, with D tentatively TRBD1 (5 bases). Germline V lookup: CDR1 SGHRS, CDR2 YFSETQ. CDR3 length equals 14 residues. The V end lost 4 bases, the J end lost 1 base, and 8 bases lay between the germline ends. The CDR3 sequence is CASSQDKNTGELFF. CDR3 bases: TGCGCCAGCAGCCAGGACAAGAACACCGGGGAGCTGTTTTTT.

The V and J genes are TRBV10-2 and TRBJ2-3; TRBD2 matches at 11 bases. Trimming removed 1 base from V and 4 bases from J; junction bases left unmatched: 4. Germline V lookup: CDR1 WSHSY, CDR2 SAAADI. CDR3 length equals 16 residues. CDR3 nucleotides: TGCGCCAGCAGTGAGTATAGCGGGAGGGCGGCAGATACGCAGTATTTT. Its protein product is CASSEYSGRAADTQYF.

The rearrangement joins TRBV21-1 to TRBJ2-1; the table gives TRBD1 as D, unverified against the DNA. TRBV21-1 is listed as a pseudogene. The CDR3 spans 15 residues. CDR3 residues: CASGTGPLPSNEQFF. CDR3 sequence (DNA): TGTGCCAGCGGGACAGGGCCGCTTCCCAGCAATGAGCAGTTCTTC.